The 7 T cell receptor beta chains reported below all come from one sample, sequenced in a study of regulatory T cells in long-lasting Graves disease. TCR beta libraries were built with iRepertoire HTBI primers and Arm-PCR of CDR3 regions. Via MiXCR, TCRdb re-called the multiplex PCR reads, giving one row per CDR3 protein. The sample includes about 460,000 distinct CDR3 sequences, approximately 23% of them seen just once. The time point denotes: persistent/refractory GD, antithyroid drugs over 5 years with positive TRAb. RNA from PBMCs was the source of the TCR library. The sequencing used peripheral blood mononuclear cells (PBMCs), collected when the disease was refractory, from a patient treated with antithyroid drugs. These receptor sequences come from a female donor with Graves disease.

The genes are TRBV7-2 and TRBJ1-1; D is unclear. Germline CDR1 is SGHTA and CDR2 is FQGNSA. The CDR3 covers 15 residues. V gave up 2 bases and J gave up 7 bases, with 17 bases separating them. For the CDR3, the DNA is TGTGCCAGCAGCTTAAACTTCAATGGAGCTATTGAAGCTTTCTTT. This translates into CASSLNFNGAIEAFF.

V and J are TRBV6-2 or TRBV6-3 and TRBJ2-7; 10 bases match TRBD2. V trimming: 6 bases; J trimming: 0 bases; junction bases outside the gene matches: 8. The germline gives CDR1 MNHEY, CDR2 SVGEGT. This CDR3 spans 16 amino acids. DNA of the CDR3: TGTGCCAGCAGCCAAGATCTAGCGGGGGACTCCTACGAGCAGTACTTC. This encodes CASSQDLAGDSYEQYF.

This chain uses TRBV15 with TRBJ2-3; TRBD2 matches at 10 bases. The germline V gene encodes CDR1 LNHNV and CDR2 YYDKDF (reference sequence). This CDR3 has 21 residues. V gave up 0 bases and J gave up 0 bases; unmatched junction bases: 15. CDR3 region: CATSRDHGLAETDLSTDTQYF. Here the CDR3 DNA reads TGTGCCACCAGCAGAGATCACGGACTAGCGGAGACCGATCTTAGCACAGATACGCAGTATTTT.

The gene calls are TRBV7-2 and TRBJ2-5; 9 bases match TRBD2. The CDR3 is 13 amino acids. V trimming: 2 bases; J trimming: 7 bases; junction bases outside the gene matches: 2. Germline CDR1 reads SGHTA; CDR2 reads FQGNSA. The CDR3 protein is CASSLKAGGTQYF. CDR3 sequence (DNA): TGTGCCAGCAGCTTAAAAGCGGGAGGGACCCAGTACTTC. The whole variable domain, filled in from reference TRBV7-2 and TRBJ2-5, reads GAGVSQSPSNKVTEKGKDVELRCDPISGHTALYWYRQSLGQGLEFLIYFQGNSAPDKSGLPSDRFSAERTGGSVSTLTIQRTQQEDSAVYLCASSLKAGGTQYFGPGTRLLVL.

The gene calls are TRBV24-1 and TRBJ2-6, with D perhaps matching TRBD1 or TRBD2 (5 bases each). Trimming pared 3 bases from V and 4 bases from J, leaving 15 bases between. Germline CDR1 is KGHDR and CDR2 is SFDVKD. The CDR3 sequence is 17 residues long. The CDR3 DNA sequence: TGTGCCACCAGTGATCTGGGGGATAGTGGGGGGGCCAACGTCCTGACTTTC. Translation gives CATSDLGDSGGANVLTF.

The V call is TRBV30, the J call TRBJ2-5; no clear D gene. Germline CDR1 is GTSNPN and CDR2 is SVGIG (reference sequence). Trimming left V 5 bases short and J 7 bases short, with 23 bases between. The CDR3 is 15 residues long. The CDR3 here is CAWHPLTVGMSTQYF. In DNA form, the CDR3 reads TGTGCCTGGCACCCATTGACGGTAGGAATGTCGACCCAGTACTTC.

This clonotype has just a few counts. This chain links TRBV28 with TRBJ2-1; D is perhaps TRBD1 or TRBD2 (6 bases each). V was cut by 6 bases and J by 4 bases, with 13 bases left in between. CDR1 is MDHEN, CDR2 SYDVKM, per germline. The CDR3 has 14 residues. In DNA form, the CDR3 reads TGTGCCAGCAGCCCGACGGGGGCTTACAATGAGCAGTTCTTC. This codes for CASSPTGAYNEQFF.